This T cell receptor (beta chain) was recorded in a study of shared clonotypes between healthy human individuals. Study-wide results and limits: An expected dependence of interdonor clonotype sharing on sequencing depth was noted.

PCR replicates performed on unsorted PBMC used approximately 320 ng DNA, approximately 30,000 T cell genomes. Libraries were prepared by immunoSEQ multiplex PCR; TCRdb keeps only in-frame clonotypes and omits some of them. The table shows hundreds of thousands of clones, with 70% to 80% occurring only once. This clone was seen a handful of times. Its antigen remains unknown. The CDR3 length is 13 residues. Germline values: CDR1 SNHLY, CDR2 FYNNEI. With 2 bases removed from V and 5 bases from J, the gap between germline ends came to 6 bases. The chain couples TRBV2 to TRBJ1-4; D not certain. The sample was PBMCs. The origin of this receptor is a woman aged 35 to 49 in good health. Some clones in this sample may be carry-over from other donors' samples. Written as DNA, the CDR3 is TGTGCCAGCAGTGAAAGACGGAATGAAAAACTGTTTTTT. Translation gives CASSERRNEKLFF.